The 4 T cell receptor beta chains listed next were all sequenced from one sample in a study of cytomegalovirus exposure and HLA in healthy donors. With 60 Vbeta and 13 Jbeta primers, the PCR was carried out. The table came from immunoSEQ multiplex PCR; TCRdb's copy has only in-frame clones and leaves some out. The sample holds approximately 100,000 clones; approximately 79% are singletons and the top ten take approximately 3%. Sequenced: PBMCs. Receptor source: a woman aged 40 to 50 in good health and CMV-seronegative.

The chain combines TRBV6-6 with TRBJ1-1; 8 bases line up with TRBD1. The length of the CDR3 is 16 residues. The germline V gene encodes CDR1 MNHNY and CDR2 SVGAGI (reference sequence). The V gene end was trimmed by 4 bases and the J gene end by 1 base; junction bases not matched to a gene: 8. The CDR3 protein is CASSSRPGTGNTEAFF. Written as DNA, the CDR3 is TGTGCCAGCAGTTCCCGTCCCGGGACAGGGAACACTGAAGCTTTCTTT.

The chain combines TRBV19 with TRBJ1-3, with TRBD1 matching over 7 bases. The CDR3 sequence is 16 residues long. CDR1 and CDR2 (germline): LNHDA, SQIVND (reference sequence). Trimming at V came to 7 bases and at J to 0 bases, leaving 9 bases not matched to a gene. CDR3: CASNRDSLSSGNTIYF. The CDR3 bases are TGTGCCAGTAATCGGGACAGTTTGAGCTCTGGAAACACCATATATTTT. Full variable domain (rest looked up from reference TRBV19 and TRBJ1-3): DGGITQSPKYLFRKEGQNVTLSCEQNLNHDAMYWYRQDPGQGLRLIYYSQIVNDFQKGDIAEGYSVSREKKESFPLTVTSAQKNPTAFYLCASNRDSLSSGNTIYFGEGSWLTVV.

The chain is built from TRBV7-6 and TRBJ1-2; 7 nucleotides match TRBD1. CDR3 length: 14 amino acids. Per the germline V gene, CDR1 is SGHVS and CDR2 is FNYEAQ. Trimming cost V 6 bases and J 6 bases; bases outside gene matches: 10. CDR3 region: CASSKGQKLNGYTF. As DNA, the CDR3 is TGTGCCAGCAGTAAGGGACAGAAGTTAAATGGCTACACCTTC.

The chain employs TRBV12-5 and TRBJ2-3, with 9 bases that match TRBD2. Germline CDR1 LGHNT, CDR2 FRNRAP. Trimming at V came to 2 bases and at J to 1 base, leaving 7 bases not matched to a gene. The CDR3 consists of 17 residues. DNA for the CDR3: TGTGCTAGTGGTTTGAGTACAGCGGGAGGACGCACAGATACGCAGTATTTT. As protein: CASGLSTAGGRTDTQYF.